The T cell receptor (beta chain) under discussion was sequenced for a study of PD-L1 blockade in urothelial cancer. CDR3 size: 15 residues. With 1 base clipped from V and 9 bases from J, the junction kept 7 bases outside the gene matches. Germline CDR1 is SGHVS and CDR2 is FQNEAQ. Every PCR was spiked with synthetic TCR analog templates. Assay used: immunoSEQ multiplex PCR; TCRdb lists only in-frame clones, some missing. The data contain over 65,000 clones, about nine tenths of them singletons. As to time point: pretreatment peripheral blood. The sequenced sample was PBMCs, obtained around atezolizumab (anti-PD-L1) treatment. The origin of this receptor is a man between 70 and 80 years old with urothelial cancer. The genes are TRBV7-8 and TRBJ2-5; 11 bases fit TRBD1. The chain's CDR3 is CASSLDPGQGAPQYF. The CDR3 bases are TGTGCCAGCAGCTTAGACCCAGGACAGGGGGCACCCCAGTACTTC. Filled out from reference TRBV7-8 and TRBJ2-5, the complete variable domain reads GAGVSQSPRYKVAKRGQDVALRCDPISGHVSLFWYQQALGQGPEFLTYFQNEAQLDKSGLPSDRFFAERPEGSVSTLKIQRTQQEDSAVYLCASSLDPGQGAPQYFGPGTRLLVL.